This T cell receptor (beta chain) was identified in a study of sequential checkpoint blockade in melanoma. For the study at large: After both sequences, patients received maintenance nivolumab.

Germline V CDR1 and CDR2: SGHNT, YENEEA. With 1 base removed from V and 4 bases from J, the gap between germline ends came to 10 bases. The CDR3 is made up of 15 amino acids. Regarding treatment: randomized to nivolumab then ipilimumab (arm A) or the reverse (arm B). Patients had received no earlier DNA-damaging chemotherapy. The data were produced by immunoSEQ multiplex PCR, yet TCRdb's version contains in-frame clones alone and is incomplete. The data show about 13,000 clones, around a fifth seen once. The sample holds a few counts of this clone. Its antigen is undetermined. Study-level results: For nivolumab-first patients, baseline tumor clonality was associated with response. About 30 times likelier clinical benefit followed increased tumor T-cell fraction and clonality.

The material sequenced was tumor tissue (inferred from file names), taken from a patient given nivolumab and ipilimumab in sequence. This receptor was identified in a human donor with melanoma. The chain carries TRBV11-3 and TRBJ2-2, with D possibly TRBD2 on 5 matching bases. CDR3 sequence: CASSLVREPTGELFF. The CDR3 nucleotides are TGTGCCAGCAGCTTAGTACGGGAACCCACCGGGGAGCTGTTTTTT. Using reference TRBV11-3 and TRBJ2-2 for the parts outside the CDR3, the full variable domain is EAGVVQSPRYKIIEKKQPVAFWCNPISGHNTLYWYLQNLGQGPELLIRYENEEAVDDSQLPKDRFSAERLKGVDSTLKIQPAELGDSAVYLCASSLVREPTGELFFGEGSRLTVL.